The 31 T cell receptor beta chains below were found in one sample sequenced in a study of PD-1 blockade in classical Hodgkin lymphoma. Profiled with immunoSEQ multiplex PCR; TCRdb holds only in-frame clones, not every one. This table has some 100,000 clones, roughly 89% appearing once. No patient escaped relapse after autologous stem cell transplantation, and brentuximab vedotin exposure varied. The material sequenced was peripheral blood mononuclear cells (PBMCs), taken at baseline. The receptor set was obtained from a human donor with classical Hodgkin lymphoma.

The rearrangement links TRBV27 to TRBJ2-1, with 7 positions matching TRBD1. Germline values: CDR1 MNHEY, CDR2 SMNVEV (reference sequence). The CDR3 is 16 amino acids. V was pared by 4 bases and J by 9 bases, with 15 bases of the junction left unmatched. In DNA, the CDR3 is TGTGCCAGCAGTTCACCGACAGGGCGGTCCTGGAGTGAGCAGTTCTTC. It translates to CASSSPTGRSWSEQFF.

J is TRBJ1-5 and V is TRBV19, with D possibly matching TRBD1 (5 bases). The CDR3 runs 19 residues. The germline CDR1 and CDR2 sequences are LNHDA and SQIVND (reference sequence). V was pared by 1 base and J by 6 bases, with 25 bases between. CDR3 amino acids: CASSIVLRRQYKVSQPQHF. The CDR3 DNA is TGTGCCAGTAGTATAGTTTTGAGGCGACAGTATAAGGTAAGTCAGCCCCAGCATTTT.

CDR3 in DNA: TGTGCCAGCAGCAAAGGTGGGGGGCAAGTGGGGCAGGCCGAATACGAGCAGTACTTC. This sequence encodes CASSKGGGQVGQAEYEQYF. The chain recombines TRBV21-1 with TRBJ2-7. TRBV21-1 is assigned pseudogene status. The CDR3 sequence is 19 residues long.

This chain links TRBV19 with TRBJ2-3, with 7 bases identical to TRBD2. V trimming: 4 bases; J trimming: 4 bases; junction bases outside the gene matches: 5. Per germline, CDR1 LNHDA and CDR2 SQIVND (reference sequence). The CDR3 loop spans 14 amino acids. The CDR3 DNA sequence: TGTGCCAGTAGTAATCCAGGGAGGGCAGATACGCAGTATTTT. It is translated as CASSNPGRADTQYF.

The chain carries TRBV6-5 and TRBJ2-7, with TRBD1 as a possible D gene (5 bases). The CDR3 loop spans 15 amino acids. The germline V gene encodes CDR1 MNHEY and CDR2 SVGAGI. The V end lost 2 bases, the J end lost 0 bases, and 11 bases lay between the germline ends. DNA of the CDR3: TGTGCCAGCAGTTACAGGGGCCGCGCCTCCTACGAGCAGTACTTC. Translation gives CASSYRGRASYEQYF.

This CDR3 is CSVEPDRAPGETQYF. CDR3 coding DNA: TGCAGCGTTGAACCCGACAGGGCGCCCGGTGAGACCCAGTACTTC. The chain employs TRBV29-1 and TRBJ2-5, with 7 bases fitting TRBD1. Germline trimming cut 2 bases from V and 5 bases from J; bases unmatched to any gene: 11. The CDR3 is 15 amino acids. The germline gives CDR1 SQVTM, CDR2 ANQGSEA. The full variable domain, completed using reference TRBV29-1 and TRBJ2-5, is SAVISQKPSRDICQRGTSLTIQCQVDSQVTMMFWYRQQPGQSLTLIATANQGSEATYESGFVIDKFPISRPNLTFSTLTVSNMSPEDSSIYLCSVEPDRAPGETQYFGPGTRLLVL.

This chain connects TRBV10-3 to TRBJ2-1; D remains unclear. CDR1 ENHRY and CDR2 SYGVKD come from the germline V gene. Trimming pared 0 bases from V and 6 bases from J, leaving 3 bases between. CDR3 length equals 12 residues. DNA of the CDR3: TGTGCCATCAGTGAGTCGGTCAATGAGCAGTTCTTC. Its translation is CAISESVNEQFF.

CDR3 nucleotides: TGTGCCTGGAGTAGGGAGTTGGCTGAAGCTTTCTTT. Protein: CAWSRELAEAFF. The chain employs TRBV30 and TRBJ1-1; D unclear. From germline, CDR1 is GTSNPN and CDR2 SVGIG (reference sequence). V lost 2 bases and J lost 6, with 10 bases in between. CDR3 length equals 12 residues.

The rearrangement joins TRBV18 to TRBJ2-7; 10 bases fit TRBD1. CDR1 and CDR2 from the germline V gene are KGHSH and LQKENI. The V gene end was trimmed by 6 bases and the J gene end by 1 base; junction bases not matched to a gene: 0. The CDR3 spans 13 residues. The CDR3 region is CASSGQGSYEQYF. The DNA for the CDR3 is TGTGCCAGCTCGGGACAGGGGTCCTACGAGCAGTACTTC.

The rearrangement joins TRBV19 to TRBJ1-1, with unresolved D. From germline, CDR1 is LNHDA and CDR2 SQIVND (reference sequence). The V and J ends lost 4 bases and 4 bases respectively, with 13 bases between them. The CDR3 consists of 14 residues. This CDR3 is CASSTSPGSTEAFF. The CDR3, as DNA: TGTGCCAGTAGTACCTCTCCAGGCAGCACTGAAGCTTTCTTT.

V gene TRBV2 combines with J gene TRBJ1-1; D gene uncertain. The V and J ends lost 5 bases and 6 bases respectively, with 13 bases between them. CDR1 and CDR2 (germline): SNHLY, FYNNEI. CDR3 length: 13 amino acids. The CDR3 DNA reads TGTGCCAGCAGTACGGACTGGGCGGCTGAAGCTTTCTTT. Translating it yields CASSTDWAAEAFF.

The rearrangement uses TRBV4-1 and TRBJ2-7; 11 positions agree with TRBD2. This CDR3 comprises 14 residues. CDR1 is MGHRA and CDR2 is YSYEKL in the germline V gene. Trimming removed 5 bases from V and 3 bases from J; junction bases left unmatched: 3. The CDR3 nucleotides are TGCGCCAGCAGCTCCGGGACTAGCGGCTACGAGCAGTACTTC. Protein sequence: CASSSGTSGYEQYF.

The chain carries TRBV5-4 and TRBJ2-7; no firm D call. Germline-derived CDR1 and CDR2 are SGHNT and YYREEE (reference sequence). The ends were cut back, 0 bases at V and 0 bases at J, with 4 bases in the middle. The CDR3 has 13 amino acids. The CDR3 is CASSLGASYEQYF. CDR3 nucleotide sequence: TGTGCCAGCAGCTTGGGGGCCTCCTACGAGCAGTACTTC.

The chain uses TRBV9 and TRBJ2-7, with 10 positions matching TRBD2. This CDR3 region has 15 residues. Germline V gives CDR1 SGDLS, CDR2 YYNGEE. After removal of 0 bases from V and 5 bases from J, the junction contained 5 bases not matched to a gene. The chain's CDR3 is CASSVVPSGRDEQYF. CDR3 nucleotide sequence: TGTGCCAGCAGCGTAGTTCCTAGCGGGAGAGACGAGCAGTACTTC.

The J gene is TRBJ2-7, the V gene TRBV27, with a weak D call TRBD1 (6 bases). The V gene lost 6 bases and the J gene lost 5 bases, with 17 bases spanning the gap. The CDR3 is 14 amino acids. Looked up from germline, CDR1 is MNHEY and CDR2 is SMNVEV (reference sequence). DNA for the CDR3: TGTGCCAGCAGGAGGAAGACAGGTAGCGACGAGCAGTACTTC. Translation: CASRRKTGSDEQYF.

The CDR3 DNA sequence: TGTGCCAGCAGTCCCCCCGACAGGGCAATAGCTTTCTTT. It encodes CASSPPDRAIAFF. The rearrangement uses TRBV28 and TRBJ1-1; 7 bases map to TRBD1. This CDR3 spans 13 amino acids. CDR1 MDHEN and CDR2 SYDVKM come from the germline V gene. The junction had 10 bases not matched to a gene; V was cut back by 5 bases and J by 10 bases.

The rearrangement uses TRBV4-1 and TRBJ2-1, with 13 bases that match TRBD2. This CDR3 has 17 amino acids. Germline V gene data show CDR1 as MGHRA and CDR2 as YSYEKL. V lost 2 bases to trimming and J lost 6 bases; unmatched junction nucleotides: 7. The CDR3 nucleotides read TGCGCCAGCAGCCAAACTAGCGGGAGGGCCCAGATCAATGAGCAGTTCTTC. It encodes CASSQTSGRAQINEQFF.

As to this clone: One end of the junction is discordant with germline, which a read error may explain. The gene calls are TRBV7-7 and TRBJ2-5; D is uncertain. Germline CDR1 reads SSHAT; CDR2 reads FNYEAQ (reference sequence). This CDR3 is built from 13 residues. The CDR3 protein is CASSLEPQETQYF. CDR3 nucleotides: TGTGCTAGCAGCTTGGAACCACAAGAGACCCAGTACTTC.

The chain uses TRBV7-2 and TRBJ1-2; D is unresolved. Per germline, CDR1 SGHTA and CDR2 FQGNSA. V dropped 3 bases and J dropped 2 bases, with 4 bases sitting between them. The CDR3 is 12 amino acids. The CDR3: CASSFPNYGYTF. The CDR3 DNA is TGTGCCAGCAGCTTCCCCAACTATGGCTACACCTTC.

The chain joins TRBV25-1 to TRBJ1-2; D may be TRBD1 (6 bases). Germline loops: CDR1 MGHDK, CDR2 SYGVNS. The CDR3 is 15 residues long. V lost 0 bases and J lost 8, with 16 bases in between. In nucleotides, the CDR3 is TGTGCCAGCAGTGAATATGCGGCACAGGGCAGGGGCTACACCTTC. Encoded protein: CASSEYAAQGRGYTF.

The chain uses TRBV5-6 and TRBJ2-3; the D is unclear. V gave up 5 bases and J gave up 1 base, with 11 bases separating them. The length of the CDR3 is 14 residues. Germline V CDR1 and CDR2: SGHDT, YYEEEE. DNA for the CDR3: TGTGCCAGCAGATCTCCTATTGGCACAGATACGCAGTATTTT. Translating gives CASRSPIGTDTQYF.

The chain couples TRBV5-6 to TRBJ2-3, with a tentative D call TRBD1 (6 bases). The length of the CDR3 is 13 residues. The ends were cut back, 4 bases at V and 4 bases at J, with 10 bases in the middle. Looked up from germline, CDR1 is SGHDT and CDR2 is YYEEEE. The CDR3 region has the DNA TGTGCCAGCAGCCCGGACAGAGCAGATACGCAGTATTTT. Protein sequence: CASSPDRADTQYF.

The chain employs TRBV5-4 and TRBJ2-2, with 9 bases matching TRBD2. Unmatched junction bases numbered 2, after V lost 2 bases and J lost 3 bases. The CDR3 covers 15 residues. Germline CDR1 SGHNT, CDR2 YYREEE (reference sequence). The CDR3 coding sequence is TGTGCCAGCAGCTTCCTAGCGGGATACACCGGGGAGCTGTTTTTT. Protein product: CASSFLAGYTGELFF.

The V gene is TRBV12-1, the J gene TRBJ2-5; TRBD2 was called by the table and not checked on the DNA. TRBV12-1 is a listed pseudogene. The CDR3 runs 16 residues. CDR3: CASSPGGSGRGETQYF. The CDR3 coding sequence is TGTGCCAGCAGCCCCGGGGGGAGCGGGAGAGGAGAGACCCAGTACTTC.

This clone was recorded only once. V and J are TRBV6-5 and TRBJ2-7, with D perhaps TRBD2 (6 bases). This CDR3 is built from 16 residues. V lost 0 bases to trimming and J lost 3 bases, with 15 bases between them. Germline V gene lookup returns CDR1 MNHEY and CDR2 SVGAGI. This chain's CDR3 is CASSYSEGTPFYEQYF. CDR3 nucleotides: TGTGCCAGCAGTTACTCGGAAGGGACTCCTTTCTACGAGCAGTACTTC.

V and J are TRBV28 and TRBJ1-1; D may be TRBD1 (6 bases). Germline V CDR1 and CDR2: MDHEN, SYDVKM. Deletions cut 7 bases from V and 5 bases from J, with 14 bases between. The CDR3 runs 13 residues. CDR3 residues: CASNSGVGTEAFF. As DNA, the CDR3 is TGTGCCAGCAACTCAGGGGTAGGGACTGAAGCTTTCTTT.

This chain uses TRBV27 with TRBJ2-1, with 12 bases matching TRBD2. J lost 8 bases, V lost 3 bases, and 5 bases had no gene match. CDR1 is MNHEY and CDR2 is SMNVEV in the germline V gene (reference sequence). CDR3 size: 15 residues. The CDR3 region is CASSFRLAGEYEQFF. For the CDR3, the DNA is TGTGCCAGCAGTTTCAGACTAGCGGGAGAATATGAGCAGTTCTTC.

The J gene is TRBJ1-2, the V gene TRBV29-1, with 11 bases identical to TRBD1. Germline V gene sequence: CDR1 SQVTM, CDR2 ANQGSEA. The CDR3 loop spans 14 amino acids. V gave up 7 bases and J gave up 4 bases; unmatched junction bases: 8. The CDR3: CSANRGTGGYGYTF. CDR3 bases: TGCAGCGCTAACCGGGGGACAGGGGGCTATGGCTACACCTTC. The full variable domain, its missing parts supplied by reference TRBV29-1 and TRBJ1-2, is SAVISQKPSRDICQRGTSLTIQCQVDSQVTMMFWYRQQPGQSLTLIATANQGSEATYESGFVIDKFPISRPNLTFSTLTVSNMSPEDSSIYLCSANRGTGGYGYTFGSGTRLTVV.

V and J are TRBV4-1 and TRBJ2-1; 7 positions agree with TRBD2. V trimming: 4 bases; J trimming: 8 bases; junction bases outside the gene matches: 11. The CDR3 is 15 residues long. Germline V CDR1 and CDR2: MGHRA, YSYEKL. The CDR3, as DNA: TGCGCCAGCAGCCTACAAACGGGAGGACAAGATGAGCAGTTCTTC. Residues: CASSLQTGGQDEQFF.

The chain recombines TRBV16 with TRBJ2-3, with D possibly being TRBD1 (5 bases). The CDR3 loop spans 13 amino acids. In germline, CDR1 is KGHSY, CDR2 FQNENV. The V and J ends lost 2 bases and 5 bases respectively, with 8 bases between them. CDR3 loop: CASSQKQEDTQYF. The CDR3 region has the DNA TGTGCCAGCAGCCAAAAACAGGAAGATACGCAGTATTTT.

The V call is TRBV7-6, the J call TRBJ1-1, with a weak D call TRBD1 (5 bases). Germline loops: CDR1 SGHVS, CDR2 FNYEAQ. The CDR3 covers 14 residues. V lost 5 bases, J lost 5 bases, and 15 bases lay in between. The CDR3 region has the DNA TGTGCCAGCAGCCCTCGAGACGGGGGGACTGAAGCTTTCTTT. It codes for CASSPRDGGTEAFF.